The source of this T cell receptor (beta chain) is a study of T cells in Graves' hyperthyroidism and ophthalmopathy. Study observations and caveats: The model anticipated ophthalmopathy a median about 7 months pre-onset.

This CDR3 spans 15 amino acids. V was cut by 7 bases and J by 5 bases, with 18 bases left in between. The germline gives CDR1 SNHLY, CDR2 FYNNEI. Amplification of TCR beta CDR3 regions was performed using RNA transcripts as template. HTBI primers were used for first-round RT-PCR of the TCR CDR3. One entry per CDR3 protein, called by TCRdb with MiXCR from the multiplex PCR reads. The repertoire holds 300,000 to 500,000 distinct CDR3 sequences, with 15% as singletons. There are many counts of this clonotype. As yet, its antigen is unknown. The sequence came from a woman in her 30s with Graves' hyperthyroidism. V usage is TRBV2 and J usage is TRBJ2-1, with D perhaps matching TRBD1 (5 bases). The sample consisted of blood. As DNA, the CDR3 is TGTGCCAGCATAAGTTGGGGCAGAAAAGACAATGAGCAGTTCTTC. It translates to CASISWGRKDNEQFF.